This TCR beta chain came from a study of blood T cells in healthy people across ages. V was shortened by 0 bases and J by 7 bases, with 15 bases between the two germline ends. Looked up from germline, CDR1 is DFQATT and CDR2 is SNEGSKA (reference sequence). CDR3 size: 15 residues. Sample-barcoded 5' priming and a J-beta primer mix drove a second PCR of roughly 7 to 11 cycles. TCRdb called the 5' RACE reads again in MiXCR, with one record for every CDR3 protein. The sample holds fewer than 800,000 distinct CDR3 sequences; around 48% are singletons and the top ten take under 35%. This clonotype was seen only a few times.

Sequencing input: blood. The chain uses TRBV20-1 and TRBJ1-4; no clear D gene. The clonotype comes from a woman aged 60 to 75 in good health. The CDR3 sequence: CSARDLKSGGEKLFF. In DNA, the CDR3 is TGCAGTGCTAGAGATTTAAAGAGCGGTGGTGAAAAACTGTTTTTT.